A single sample gave rise to the 9 T cell receptor beta chains below, sequenced in a study of blood T cell repertoires in COVID-19. This table comes from immunoSEQ multiplex PCR, and its TCRdb copy is limited to in-frame clones, with some not included. This sample has roughly 250,000 clones, with about 82% found just once. Sequencing was carried out using PBMCs or T cells enriched from blood (not recorded which). The receptors were gathered from a woman aged 45-65 years who had recovered from COVID-19.

V gene TRBV7-9 combines with J gene TRBJ2-1, with 14 bases that match TRBD2. This CDR3 has 18 residues. V trimming: 5 bases; J trimming: 5 bases; junction bases outside the gene matches: 11. Germline V lookup: CDR1 SEHNR, CDR2 FQNEAQ (reference sequence). CDR3 coding DNA: TGTGCCAGCAGCCCCCTGACTAGCGGGAGGGGATTACACAATGAGCAGTTCTTC. Amino acids: CASSPLTSGRGLHNEQFF.

This clone has just a few counts. The chain combines TRBV6-2 or TRBV6-3 with TRBJ1-1; 8 bases map to TRBD1. With V trimmed by 5 bases and J by 6 bases, 8 bases remained unmatched. The CDR3 spans 14 residues. The germline V gene encodes CDR1 MNHEY and CDR2 SVGEGT. Here the CDR3 DNA reads TGTGCCAGCAGTCGGACAGGGAGAGTCCCTGAAGCTTTCTTT. This gives the protein CASSRTGRVPEAFF.

The chain links TRBV7-8 to TRBJ2-1; 11 bases fit TRBD2. The CDR3 has 15 residues. The trim removed 2 bases at V and 9 bases at J, leaving 6 bases unmatched. Per the germline V gene, CDR1 is SGHVS and CDR2 is FQNEAQ. The CDR3 region is CASSLYTSGSVEQFF. Written as DNA, the CDR3 is TGTGCCAGCAGCTTATACACTAGCGGGAGTGTTGAGCAGTTCTTC.

The J gene is TRBJ2-1, the V gene TRBV25-1; 10 nucleotides align to TRBD1. The CDR3 extends over 15 amino acids. From germline, CDR1 is MGHDK and CDR2 SYGVNS. Unmatched junction bases numbered 1, after V lost 5 bases and J lost 0 bases. The CDR3 spells CASSRTGGSYNEQFF. The CDR3 region has the DNA TGTGCCAGCAGTCGGACAGGGGGCTCCTACAATGAGCAGTTCTTC.

This clone was seen more than once but under ten times. The genes are TRBV7-6 and TRBJ1-2, with 10 bases fitting TRBD1. V gave up 5 bases and J gave up 4 bases; unmatched junction bases: 16. Germline V gene lookup returns CDR1 SGHVS and CDR2 FNYEAQ. The CDR3 covers 18 residues. The CDR3, as DNA: TGTGCCAGCAGCCTAATTACCGGGACAGGGGCGAATACCTATGGCTACACCTTC. It translates to CASSLITGTGANTYGYTF.

This chain uses TRBV7-2 with TRBJ1-6, with no clear D. The CDR3 extends over 12 amino acids. The V gene lost 7 bases and the J gene lost 4 bases, with 5 bases spanning the gap. Per germline, CDR1 SGHTA and CDR2 FQGNSA. In DNA, the CDR3 is TGTGCCAGCACCCGGTATAATTCACCCCTCCACTTT. Encoded protein: CASTRYNSPLHF.

The V and J genes are TRBV9 and TRBJ2-7; weak D call: TRBD1 (7 bases). Germline CDR1 is SGDLS and CDR2 is YYNGEE. This CDR3 has 15 residues. Deletions cut 3 bases from V and 3 bases from J, with 16 bases between. Here the CDR3 DNA reads TGTGCCAGCAGCGAGGGTCAGGGGGGTCTCTACGAGCAGTACTTC. Protein product: CASSEGQGGLYEQYF.

The chain is built from TRBV12-3 or TRBV12-4 and TRBJ1-6; D gene unclear. The germline V and J ends were trimmed by 4 bases and 8 bases, with 9 bases remaining between them. The CDR3 extends over 13 amino acids. DNA of the CDR3: TGTGCCAGCAGTTCCAGGATGGATTCACCCCTCCACTTT. Its translation is CASSSRMDSPLHF.

The rearrangement links TRBV9 to TRBJ1-1; TRBD1 aligns across 8 bases. The J segment lost 7 bases and the V segment lost 0 bases, leaving 2 bases of the junction unmatched. The germline V gene has CDR1 SGDLS and CDR2 YYNGEE. The CDR3 spans 13 residues. CDR3 nucleotides: TGTGCCAGCAGCGTAGTTGACAGGGGTGAAGCTTTCTTT. Protein: CASSVVDRGEAFF.